This is a list of T cell receptor beta chains from one sample in a study of T cell responses to AZD1222 COVID-19 vaccine. Profiled with immunoSEQ multiplex PCR; TCRdb holds only in-frame clones, not every one. Of around 140,000 clones listed, just under 95% are singletons. Sample: peripheral blood, taken after recovery from COVID-19. These TCRs come from an adult who had recovered from COVID-19. Both conserved end residues are part of each CDR3. Fields, in order: CDR3 protein, CDR3 DNA, D gene, J gene, V gene. A D gene is named only where the DNA matches it firmly.

CDR3 protein: CASSEETDPYEQYF
CDR3 DNA: TGTGCCAGCAGTGAAGAAACAGACCCCTACGAGCAGTACTTC
D gene: -
J gene: TRBJ2-7
V gene: TRBV6-1

CDR3 protein: CASTPGQFAGGELFF
CDR3 DNA: TGTGCCAGCACCCCCGGGCAATTCGCTGGCGGGGAGCTGTTTTTT
D gene: -
J gene: TRBJ2-2
V gene: TRBV5-4

CDR3 protein: CASRLAEARDTQYF
CDR3 DNA: TGCGCCAGCAGGCTCGCGGAAGCCCGAGATACGCAGTATTTT
D gene: -
J gene: TRBJ2-3
V gene: TRBV4-1

CDR3 protein: CASSTKTGGAGEQYF
CDR3 DNA: TGTGCCAGTAGTACGAAGACAGGGGGCGCGGGTGAGCAGTACTTC
D gene: TRBD1
J gene: TRBJ2-7
V gene: TRBV19

CDR3 protein: CASSVGIVGSTDTQYF
CDR3 DNA: TGTGCCAGCAGCGTAGGGATTGTCGGGAGCACAGATACGCAGTATTTT
D gene: -
J gene: TRBJ2-3
V gene: TRBV9

CDR3 protein: CASSTLLRGRTTEAFF
CDR3 DNA: TGTGCCAGTAGTACGTTACTCAGGGGCAGGACCACTGAAGCTTTCTTT
D gene: -
J gene: TRBJ1-1
V gene: TRBV19

CDR3 protein: CASSFGGRSKRTDTQYF
CDR3 DNA: TGTGCCAGCAGTTTCGGGGGGCGAAGTAAGAGAACAGATACGCAGTATTTT
D gene: -
J gene: TRBJ2-3
V gene: TRBV28

CDR3 protein: CASSLRSGRGEKLFF
CDR3 DNA: TGTGCCAGCAGCTTGCGGTCAGGTCGGGGAGAAAAACTGTTTTTT
D gene: -
J gene: TRBJ1-4
V gene: TRBV9

CDR3 protein: CASSANRGMNTEAFF
CDR3 DNA: TGTGCCAGCAGCGCAAACAGGGGGATGAACACTGAAGCTTTCTTT
D gene: TRBD1
J gene: TRBJ1-1
V gene: TRBV9

CDR3 protein: CSVEIAGGADTQYF
CDR3 DNA: TGCAGCGTTGAAATAGCGGGAGGTGCAGATACGCAGTATTTT
D gene: TRBD2
J gene: TRBJ2-3
V gene: TRBV29-1